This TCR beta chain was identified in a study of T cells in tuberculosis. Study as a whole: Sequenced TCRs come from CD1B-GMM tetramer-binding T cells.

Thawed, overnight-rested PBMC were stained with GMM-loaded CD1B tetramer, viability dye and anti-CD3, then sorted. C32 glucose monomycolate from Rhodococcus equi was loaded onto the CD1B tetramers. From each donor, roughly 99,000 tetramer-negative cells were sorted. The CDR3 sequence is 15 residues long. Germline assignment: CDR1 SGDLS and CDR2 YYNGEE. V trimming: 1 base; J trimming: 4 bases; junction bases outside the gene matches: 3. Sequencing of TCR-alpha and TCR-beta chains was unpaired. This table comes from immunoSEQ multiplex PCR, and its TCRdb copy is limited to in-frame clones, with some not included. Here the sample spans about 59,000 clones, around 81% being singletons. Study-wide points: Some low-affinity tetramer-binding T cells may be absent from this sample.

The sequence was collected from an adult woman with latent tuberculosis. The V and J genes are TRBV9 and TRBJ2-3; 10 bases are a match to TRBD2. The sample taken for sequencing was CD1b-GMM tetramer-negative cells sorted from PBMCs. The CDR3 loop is CASSVSGGASDTQYF. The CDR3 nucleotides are TGTGCCAGCAGCGTAAGCGGGGGGGCATCAGATACGCAGTATTTT.